Sequencing of this T cell receptor (beta chain) was carried out in a study of cytomegalovirus exposure and HLA in healthy donors. Study results and caveats: A previous analysis found most TCR beta V segments productive roughly 87% or roughly 30% of the time.

PCR amplification relied on 60 Vbeta primers (plus 13 Jbeta primers). Produced via immunoSEQ multiplex PCR; TCRdb's table is partial and in-frame only. Among about 200,000 clones listed, roughly 83% were seen once. A note on this clone: Its cognate antigen is unknown.

V shed 7 bases and J 1 base; nucleotides not matched to a gene: 4. CDR1 and CDR2 (germline): MNHNS, SASEGT. The CDR3 contains 14 residues. This receptor was identified in a girl aged 10 to 17 in good health and CMV-seronegative. Sequencing was done on a sample of PBMCs. V and J are TRBV6-1 and TRBJ1-1, with TRBD1 matching over 9 bases. In DNA, the CDR3 is TGTGCCAGCATGGTGGACAGGGGGAACACTGAAGCTTTCTTT. It encodes CASMVDRGNTEAFF.